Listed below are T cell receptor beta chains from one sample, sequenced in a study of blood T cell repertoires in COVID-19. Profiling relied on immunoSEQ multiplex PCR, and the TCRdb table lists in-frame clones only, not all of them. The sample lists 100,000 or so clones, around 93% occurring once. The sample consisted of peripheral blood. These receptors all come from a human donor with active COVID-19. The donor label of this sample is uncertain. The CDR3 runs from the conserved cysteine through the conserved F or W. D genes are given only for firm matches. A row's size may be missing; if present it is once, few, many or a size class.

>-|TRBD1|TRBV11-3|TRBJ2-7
CASSPGTGQSYEQYF
TGTGCCAGCAGCCCCGGGACAGGGCAGAGCTACGAGCAGTACTTC
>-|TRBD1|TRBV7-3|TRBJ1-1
CASSLTGFLRGQRTEAFF
TGTGCCAGCAGCTTAACCGGGTTTCTTAGGGGGCAAAGAACTGAAGCTTTCTTT
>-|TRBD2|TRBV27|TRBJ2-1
CASSGLAGYNEQFF
TGTGCCAGCAGTGGACTAGCGGGTTACAATGAGCAGTTCTTC
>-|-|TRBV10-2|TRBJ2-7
CATTYTGEQYF
TGCGCCACGACTTATACGGGCGAGCAGTACTTC
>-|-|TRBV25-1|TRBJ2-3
CASSVLSTDTQYF
TGTGCCAGCAGTGTCCTGTCCACAGATACGCAGTATTTT
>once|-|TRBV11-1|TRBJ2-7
CASSFQSEQYF
TGTGCCAGCAGCTTCCAGTCCGAGCAGTACTTC
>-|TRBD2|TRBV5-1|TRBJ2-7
CASSLGLAGRMEYEQYF
TGCGCCAGCAGCTTGGGACTAGCGGGGCGAATGGAGTACGAGCAGTACTTC
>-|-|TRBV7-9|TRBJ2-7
CASSLTGYEQYF
TGTGCCAGCAGCTTAACAGGGTACGAGCAGTACTTC
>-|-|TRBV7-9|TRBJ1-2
CASSLVDSALGGYTF
TGTGCCAGCAGCTTAGTTGACAGTGCGCTTGGAGGCTACACCTTC
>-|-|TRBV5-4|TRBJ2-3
CASSLALGAGEGTDTQYF
TGTGCCAGCAGCTTGGCCTTGGGGGCGGGGGAAGGCACAGATACGCAGTATTTT
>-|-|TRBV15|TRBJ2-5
CATSRAQSQETQYF
TGTGCCACCAGCAGAGCACAGAGCCAAGAGACCCAGTACTTC
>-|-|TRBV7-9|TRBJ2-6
CASSLAEGSSSGANVLTF
TGTGCCAGCAGCTTAGCGGAGGGGAGCAGCTCTGGGGCCAACGTCCTGACTTTC
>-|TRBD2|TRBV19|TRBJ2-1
CASSSSGGKDEQFF
TGTGCCAGTAGTTCTAGCGGGGGTAAGGATGAGCAGTTCTTC
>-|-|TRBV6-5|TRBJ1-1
CASSYEEPYTEAFF
TGTGCCAGCAGTTACGAGGAACCCTACACTGAAGCTTTCTTT
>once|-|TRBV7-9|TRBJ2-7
CASSFSGHEQYF
TGTGCCAGCAGCTTTTCAGGGCACGAGCAGTACTTC
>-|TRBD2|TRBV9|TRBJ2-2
CASSVDSAGGTGELFF
TGTGCCAGCAGCGTAGACTCTGCGGGGGGTACCGGGGAGCTGTTTTTT
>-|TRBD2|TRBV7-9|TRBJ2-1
CASSLAGGGALDEQFF
TGTGCCAGCAGCTTAGCAGGCGGGGGGGCTCTCGATGAGCAGTTCTTC
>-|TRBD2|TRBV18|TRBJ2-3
CASSPSLAGGQGDTQYF
TGTGCCAGCTCACCGTCACTAGCGGGGGGCCAGGGAGATACGCAGTATTTT
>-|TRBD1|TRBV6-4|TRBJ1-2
CASSDKGAHYGYTF
TGTGCCAGCAGTGACAAGGGGGCTCACTATGGCTACACCTTC
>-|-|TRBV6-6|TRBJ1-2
CASSDIPSYGYTF
TGTGCCAGCAGCGATATTCCCAGCTATGGCTACACCTTC
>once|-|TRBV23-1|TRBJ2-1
CASSQSGQGPYNEQFF
TGCGCCAGCAGTCAATCAGGGCAGGGTCCCTACAATGAGCAGTTCTTC
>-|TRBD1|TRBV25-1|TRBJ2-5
CASSESGQVQETQYF
TGTGCCAGCAGTGAATCCGGACAGGTCCAAGAGACCCAGTACTTC
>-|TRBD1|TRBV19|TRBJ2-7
CATTRTGVLHEQYF
TGTGCCACGACTCGGACAGGGGTGCTGCACGAGCAGTACTTC
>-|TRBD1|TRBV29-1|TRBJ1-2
CSDSGQGYGYTF
TGCAGCGATTCGGGACAGGGATATGGCTACACCTTC
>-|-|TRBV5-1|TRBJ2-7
CASSLINGGDEQYF
TGCGCCAGCAGCTTGATAAATGGGGGCGACGAGCAGTACTTC
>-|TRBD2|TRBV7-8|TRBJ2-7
CASRGGAGGSYEQYF
TGTGCCAGCAGAGGAGGAGCGGGGGGGTCCTACGAGCAGTACTTC
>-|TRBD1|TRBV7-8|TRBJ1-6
CASSFRGTGVYSPLHF
TGTGCCAGCAGCTTCCGCGGGACAGGGGTATATTCACCCCTCCACTTT
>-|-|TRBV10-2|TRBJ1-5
CASEEADHNQPQHF
TGCGCCAGTGAAGAGGCAGATCACAATCAGCCCCAGCATTTT
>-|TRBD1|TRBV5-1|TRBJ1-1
CASSSNRDRMNTEAFF
TGCGCCAGCAGCTCTAACCGGGACAGAATGAACACTGAAGCTTTCTTT
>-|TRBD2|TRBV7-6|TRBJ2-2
CASSLYPSGGNTGELFF
TGTGCCAGCAGCTTATATCCTAGCGGGGGGAACACCGGGGAGCTGTTTTTT
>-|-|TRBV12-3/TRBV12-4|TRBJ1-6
CASSLYHGSPLHF
TGTGCCAGCAGTCTCTACCACGGTTCACCCCTCCACTTT
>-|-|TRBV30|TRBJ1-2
CAWSVQTRGLGYTF
TGTGCCTGGAGTGTACAGACCCGCGGGCTAGGCTACACCTTC
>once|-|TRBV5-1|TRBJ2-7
CASSLDGTYEQYF
TGCGCCAGCAGCCTGGACGGGACCTACGAGCAGTACTTC
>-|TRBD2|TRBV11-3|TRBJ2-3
CASSPGGPGDTQYF
TGTGCCAGCAGCCCGGGGGGGCCTGGAGATACGCAGTATTTT
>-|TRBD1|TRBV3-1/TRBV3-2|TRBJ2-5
CASSQARGHETQYF
TGTGCCAGCAGCCAAGCCAGGGGGCATGAGACCCAGTACTTC
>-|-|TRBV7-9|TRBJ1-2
CASSLVGWGDYGYTF
TGTGCCAGCAGTTTAGTAGGGTGGGGAGACTATGGCTACACCTTC
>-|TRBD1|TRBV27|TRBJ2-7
CASSLLWTGRIGAYEQYF
TGTGCCAGCAGTTTACTCTGGACAGGGAGGATAGGGGCCTACGAGCAGTACTTC
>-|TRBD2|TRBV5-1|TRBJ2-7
CASSFGGGETYEQYF
TGCGCCAGCAGCTTCGGGGGGGGCGAGACCTACGAGCAGTACTTC